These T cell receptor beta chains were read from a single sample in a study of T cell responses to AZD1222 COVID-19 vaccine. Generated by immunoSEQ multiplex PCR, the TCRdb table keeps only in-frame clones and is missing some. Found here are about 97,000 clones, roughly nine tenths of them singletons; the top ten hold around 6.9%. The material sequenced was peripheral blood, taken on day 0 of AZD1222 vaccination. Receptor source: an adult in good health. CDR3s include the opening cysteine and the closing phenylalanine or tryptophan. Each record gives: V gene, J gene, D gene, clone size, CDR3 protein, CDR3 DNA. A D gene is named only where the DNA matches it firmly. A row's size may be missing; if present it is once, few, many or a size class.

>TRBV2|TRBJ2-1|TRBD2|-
CASKVGTSGRTNEQFF
TGTGCCAGCAAGGTGGGGACTAGCGGGAGAACCAATGAGCAGTTCTTC
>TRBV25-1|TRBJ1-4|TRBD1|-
CASSEETGVEKLFF
TGTGCCAGCAGTGAAGAAACAGGGGTCGAAAAACTGTTTTTT
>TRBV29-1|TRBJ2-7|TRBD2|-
CSVSSGRFPYEQYF
TGCAGCGTAAGTAGCGGGAGGTTCCCCTACGAGCAGTACTTC
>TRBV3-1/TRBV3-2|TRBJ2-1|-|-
CASSQVITVGQFF
TGTGCCAGCAGCCAGGTTATAACGGTAGGGCAGTTCTTC
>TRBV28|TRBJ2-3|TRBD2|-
CASSSGGTDTQYF
TGTGCCAGCAGTTCGGGGGGGACAGATACGCAGTATTTT
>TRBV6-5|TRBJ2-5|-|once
CASSPQGETQYF
TGTGCCAGCAGCCCCCAGGGGGAGACCCAGTACTTC
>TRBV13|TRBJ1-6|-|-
CASSAGRLGYSPLHF
TGTGCCAGCAGCGCGGGGCGTCTGGGGTATTCACCCCTCCACTTT
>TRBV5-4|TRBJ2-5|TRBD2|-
CASSLVGRGGETQYF
TGTGCCAGCAGCTTGGTGGGGAGGGGAGGGGAGACCCAGTACTTC
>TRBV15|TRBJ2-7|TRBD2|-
CATSRGGGAYEQYF
TGTGCCACCAGCAGAGGGGGAGGGGCCTACGAGCAGTACTTC
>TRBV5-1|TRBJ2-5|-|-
CASSLSNRAGQETQYF
TGCGCCAGCAGCTTGTCGAACAGGGCAGGGCAAGAGACCCAGTACTTC
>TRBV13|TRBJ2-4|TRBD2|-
CASSLPGLAKAKNIQYF
TGTGCCAGCAGCCTTCCGGGACTAGCAAAAGCCAAAAACATTCAGTACTTC
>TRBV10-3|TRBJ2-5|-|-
CAISEGGEETQYF
TGTGCCATCAGTGAGGGAGGGGAAGAGACCCAGTACTTC
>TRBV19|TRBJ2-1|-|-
CASSIDLGVAANEQFF
TGTGCCAGTAGTATAGATCTGGGGGTCGCGGCCAATGAGCAGTTCTTC
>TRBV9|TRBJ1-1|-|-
CASSGPSGRDTEAFF
TGTGCCAGCAGCGGCCCCTCGGGCAGGGACACTGAAGCTTTCTTT
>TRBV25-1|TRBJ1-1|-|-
CASTPPSGGTEAFF
TGTGCCAGCACCCCTCCCTCTGGGGGCACTGAAGCTTTCTTT
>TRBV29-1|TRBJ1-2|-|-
CSVGGTSTAVYGYTF
TGCAGCGTTGGCGGGACATCGACGGCAGTTTATGGCTACACCTTC